The source of this TCR beta chain is a study of a mutant IDH1 vaccine in newly diagnosed glioma. Measured with immunoSEQ multiplex PCR; TCRdb has only the in-frame clones, and not every one. This repertoire shows 65,000 or so clones, roughly 81% found once; its top ten account for approximately 3.7%. A single count supports this clone. Its antigen is not identified. Noted time point: week 23, last vaccination. Every single dose of the vaccine, 300 ug of mutant IDH1 20-mer peptide, came with topical imiquimod. This material consisted of PBMCs, taken from a glioma patient whose treatment included an IDH1 peptide vaccine. This clonotype was sampled from a man aged 30 to 45 with glioma.

The CDR3 sequence: CASSPLRGASSGNTIYF. The CDR3 DNA reads as TGTGCCAGCTCACCCCTGAGGGGGGCTAGTTCTGGAAACACCATATATTTT. The chain employs TRBV18 and TRBJ1-3; TRBD1 is a possible D gene (6 bases). Trimming pared 3 bases from V and 1 base from J, leaving 16 bases between. The germline CDR1 and CDR2 sequences are KGHSH and LQKENI. This CDR3 has 17 residues.